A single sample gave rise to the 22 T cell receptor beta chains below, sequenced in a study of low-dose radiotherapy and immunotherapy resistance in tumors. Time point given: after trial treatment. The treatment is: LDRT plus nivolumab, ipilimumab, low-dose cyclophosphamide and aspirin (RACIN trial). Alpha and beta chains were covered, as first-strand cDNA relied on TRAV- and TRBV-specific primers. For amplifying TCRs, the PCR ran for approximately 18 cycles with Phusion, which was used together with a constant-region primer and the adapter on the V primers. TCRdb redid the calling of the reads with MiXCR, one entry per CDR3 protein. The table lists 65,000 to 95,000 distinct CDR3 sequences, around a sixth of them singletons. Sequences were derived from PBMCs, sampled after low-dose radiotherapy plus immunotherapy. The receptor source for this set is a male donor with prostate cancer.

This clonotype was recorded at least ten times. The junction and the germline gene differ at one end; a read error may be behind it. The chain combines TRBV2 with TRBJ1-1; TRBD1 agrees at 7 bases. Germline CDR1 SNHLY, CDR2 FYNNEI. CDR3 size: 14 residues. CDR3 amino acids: CASRDRVMNTEAFF. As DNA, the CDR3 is TGTGCCAGCCGTGACAGGGTGATGAACACTGAAGCTTTCTTT.

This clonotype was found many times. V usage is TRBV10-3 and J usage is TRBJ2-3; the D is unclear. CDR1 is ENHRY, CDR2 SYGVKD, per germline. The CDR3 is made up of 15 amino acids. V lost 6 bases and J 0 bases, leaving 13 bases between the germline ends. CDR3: CAIRMDQRSTDTQYF. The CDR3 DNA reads TGTGCCATCAGAATGGACCAACGGAGCACAGATACGCAGTATTTT.

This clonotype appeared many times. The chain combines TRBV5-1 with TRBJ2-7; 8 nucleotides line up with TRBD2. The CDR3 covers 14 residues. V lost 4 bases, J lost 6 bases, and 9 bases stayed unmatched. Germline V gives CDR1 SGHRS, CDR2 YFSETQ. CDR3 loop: CASSLPRTSSEQYF. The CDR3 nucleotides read TGCGCCAGCAGCCTCCCGCGGACTAGCAGCGAGCAGTACTTC.

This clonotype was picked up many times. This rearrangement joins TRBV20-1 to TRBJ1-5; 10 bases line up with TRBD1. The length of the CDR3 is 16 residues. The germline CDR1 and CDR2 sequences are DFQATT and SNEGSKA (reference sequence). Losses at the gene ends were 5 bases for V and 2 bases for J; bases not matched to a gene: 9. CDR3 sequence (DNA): TGCAGTGCTCCGGGACAGGGGCTCGGAGGCAATCAGCCCCAGCATTTT. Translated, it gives CSAPGQGLGGNQPQHF.

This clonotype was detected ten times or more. The CDR3 DNA is TGTGCCAGCAGTTACTCCCGGGTTAGCAATCAGCCCCAGCATTTT. Encoded protein: CASSYSRVSNQPQHF. V and J are TRBV6-5 and TRBJ1-5; D unclear. The germline V and J ends were trimmed by 0 bases and 0 bases, with 6 bases remaining between them. CDR1 is MNHEY, CDR2 SVGAGI, per germline. The length of the CDR3 is 15 residues.

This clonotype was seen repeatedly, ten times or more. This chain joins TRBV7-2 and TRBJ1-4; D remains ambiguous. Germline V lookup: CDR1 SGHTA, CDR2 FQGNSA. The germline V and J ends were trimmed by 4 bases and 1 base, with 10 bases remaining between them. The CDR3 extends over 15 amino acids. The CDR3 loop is CASSSPSGTNEKLFF. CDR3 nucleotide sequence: TGTGCCAGCAGCTCCCCGAGCGGAACTAATGAAAAACTGTTTTTT.

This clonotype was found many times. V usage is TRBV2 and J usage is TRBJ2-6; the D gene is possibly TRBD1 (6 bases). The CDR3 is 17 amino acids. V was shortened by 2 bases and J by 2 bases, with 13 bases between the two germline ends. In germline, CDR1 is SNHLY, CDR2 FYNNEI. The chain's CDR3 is CASSETPTGTGANVLTF. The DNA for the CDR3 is TGTGCCAGCAGTGAAACCCCAACAGGGACTGGGGCCAACGTCCTGACTTTC.

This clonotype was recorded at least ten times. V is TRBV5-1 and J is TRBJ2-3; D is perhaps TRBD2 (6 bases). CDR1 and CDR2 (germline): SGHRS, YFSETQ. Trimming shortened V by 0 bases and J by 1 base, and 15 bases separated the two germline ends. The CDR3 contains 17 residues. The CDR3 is CASSLAPNSGGTDTQYF. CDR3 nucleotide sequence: TGCGCCAGCAGCTTGGCCCCTAATTCGGGGGGCACAGATACGCAGTATTTT. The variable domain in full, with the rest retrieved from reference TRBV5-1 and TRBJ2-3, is KAGVTQTPRYLIKTRGQQVTLSCSPISGHRSVSWYQQTPGQGLQFLFEYFSETQRNKGNFPGRFSGRQFSNSRSEMNVSTLELGDSALYLCASSLAPNSGGTDTQYFGPGTRLTVL.

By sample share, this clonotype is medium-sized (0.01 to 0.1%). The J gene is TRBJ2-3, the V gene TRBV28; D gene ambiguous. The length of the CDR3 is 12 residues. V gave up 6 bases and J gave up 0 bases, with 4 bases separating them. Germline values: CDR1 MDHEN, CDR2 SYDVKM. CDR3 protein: CASSGSTDTQYF. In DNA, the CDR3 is TGTGCCAGCAGCGGAAGCACAGATACGCAGTATTTT.

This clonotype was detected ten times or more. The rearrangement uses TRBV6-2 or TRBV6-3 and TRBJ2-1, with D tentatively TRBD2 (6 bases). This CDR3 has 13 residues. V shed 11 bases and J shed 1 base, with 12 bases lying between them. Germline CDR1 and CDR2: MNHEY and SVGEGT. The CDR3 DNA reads TGTGCCTCCCGGAGGGCGTCCTACAATGAGCAGTTCTTC. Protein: CASRRASYNEQFF.

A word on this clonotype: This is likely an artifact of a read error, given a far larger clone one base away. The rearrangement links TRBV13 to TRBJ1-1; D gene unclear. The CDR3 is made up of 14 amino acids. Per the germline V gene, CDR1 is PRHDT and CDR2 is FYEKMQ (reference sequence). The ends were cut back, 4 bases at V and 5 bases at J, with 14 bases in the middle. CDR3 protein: CASSSGKGKTEAFF. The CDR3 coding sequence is TGTGCCAGCAGCTCAGGAAAGGGAAAGACTGAAGCTTTCTTT.

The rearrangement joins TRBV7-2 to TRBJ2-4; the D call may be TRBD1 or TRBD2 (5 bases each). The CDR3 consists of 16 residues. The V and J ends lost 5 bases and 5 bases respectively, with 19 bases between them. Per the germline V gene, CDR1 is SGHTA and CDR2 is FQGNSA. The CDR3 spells CASSARGRGAENIQYF. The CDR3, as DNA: TGTGCCAGCAGCGCACGGGGAAGGGGAGCGGAAAACATTCAGTACTTC. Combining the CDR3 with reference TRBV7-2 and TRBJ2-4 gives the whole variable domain GAGVSQSPSNKVTEKGKDVELRCDPISGHTALYWYRQSLGQGLEFLIYFQGNSAPDKSGLPSDRFSAERTGGSVSTLTIQRTQQEDSAVYLCASSARGRGAENIQYFGAGTRLSVL.

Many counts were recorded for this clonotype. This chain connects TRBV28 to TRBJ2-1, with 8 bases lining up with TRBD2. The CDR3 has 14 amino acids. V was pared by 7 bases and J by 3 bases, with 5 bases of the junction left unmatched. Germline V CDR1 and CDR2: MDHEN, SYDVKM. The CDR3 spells CASTSGSNYNEQFF. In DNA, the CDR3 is TGTGCCAGCACAAGCGGGAGTAACTACAATGAGCAGTTCTTC.

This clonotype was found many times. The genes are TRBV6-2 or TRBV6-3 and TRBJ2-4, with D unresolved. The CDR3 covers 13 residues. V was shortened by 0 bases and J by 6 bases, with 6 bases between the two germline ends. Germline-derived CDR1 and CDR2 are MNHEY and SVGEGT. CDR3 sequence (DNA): TGTGCCAGCAGTTACTCGTTCTCAAACATTCAGTACTTC. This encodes CASSYSFSNIQYF.

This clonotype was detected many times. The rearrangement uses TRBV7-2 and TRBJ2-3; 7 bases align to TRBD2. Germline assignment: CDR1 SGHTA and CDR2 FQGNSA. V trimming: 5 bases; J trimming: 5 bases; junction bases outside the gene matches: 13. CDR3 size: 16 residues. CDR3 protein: CASSPRSAGAGDTQYF. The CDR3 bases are TGTGCCAGCAGCCCGAGGTCGGCGGGAGCGGGAGATACGCAGTATTTT.

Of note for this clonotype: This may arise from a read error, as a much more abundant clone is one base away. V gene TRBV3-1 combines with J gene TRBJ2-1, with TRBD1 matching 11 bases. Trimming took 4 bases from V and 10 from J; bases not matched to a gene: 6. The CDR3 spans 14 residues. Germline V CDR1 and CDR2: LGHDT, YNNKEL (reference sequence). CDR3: CASSRGQGAGEQFF. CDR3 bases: TGTGCCAGCAGCCGTGGACAGGGGGCTGGGGAGCAGTTCTTC.

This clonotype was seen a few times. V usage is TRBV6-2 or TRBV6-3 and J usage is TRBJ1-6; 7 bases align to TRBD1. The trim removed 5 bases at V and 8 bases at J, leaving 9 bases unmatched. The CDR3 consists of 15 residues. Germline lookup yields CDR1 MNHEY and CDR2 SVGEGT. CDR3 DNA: TGTGCCAGCAGTCAGCCAGGACAGGCCTATTCACCCCTCCACTTT. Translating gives CASSQPGQAYSPLHF.

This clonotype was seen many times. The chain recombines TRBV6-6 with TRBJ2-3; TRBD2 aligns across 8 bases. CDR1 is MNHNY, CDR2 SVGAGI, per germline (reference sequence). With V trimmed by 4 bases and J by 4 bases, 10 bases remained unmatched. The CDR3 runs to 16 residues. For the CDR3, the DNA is TGTGCCAGCAGTTCGCGGGGGGATCGAGGCGCAGATACGCAGTATTTT. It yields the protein CASSSRGDRGADTQYF.

CDR3 loop: CASSEALSGQLPLHF. The DNA for the CDR3 is TGTGCCAGCAGTGAAGCGCTTTCGGGACAACTCCCCCTCCACTTT. The chain uses TRBV2 and TRBJ1-6; D is perhaps TRBD1 (6 bases). V was trimmed by 0 bases and J by 13 bases, leaving 16 bases between them. This CDR3 contains 15 residues. Germline CDR1 and CDR2: SNHLY and FYNNEI.

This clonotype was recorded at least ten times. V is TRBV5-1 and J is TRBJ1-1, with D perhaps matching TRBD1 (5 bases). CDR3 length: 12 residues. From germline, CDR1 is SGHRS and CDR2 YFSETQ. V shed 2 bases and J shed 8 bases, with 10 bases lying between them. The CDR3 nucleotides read TGCGCCAGCAGCTTCTCGGGGCTCGAAGCTTTCTTT. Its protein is CASSFSGLEAFF.

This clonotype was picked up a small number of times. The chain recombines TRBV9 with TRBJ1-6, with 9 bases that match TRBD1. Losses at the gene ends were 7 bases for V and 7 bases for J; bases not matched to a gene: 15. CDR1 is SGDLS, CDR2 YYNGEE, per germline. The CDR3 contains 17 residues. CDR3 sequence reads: CASGAGTGPRENSPLHF. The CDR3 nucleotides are TGTGCCAGCGGCGCCGGGACAGGGCCCCGGGAGAATTCACCCCTCCACTTT.

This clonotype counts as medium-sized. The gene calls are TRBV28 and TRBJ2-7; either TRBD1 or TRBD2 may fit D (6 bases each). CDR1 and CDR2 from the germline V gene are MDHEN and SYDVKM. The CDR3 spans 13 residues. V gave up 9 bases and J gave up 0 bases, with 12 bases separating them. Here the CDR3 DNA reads TGTGCCAGTGGAGGGACACCCTCCTACGAGCAGTACTTC. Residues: CASGGTPSYEQYF.